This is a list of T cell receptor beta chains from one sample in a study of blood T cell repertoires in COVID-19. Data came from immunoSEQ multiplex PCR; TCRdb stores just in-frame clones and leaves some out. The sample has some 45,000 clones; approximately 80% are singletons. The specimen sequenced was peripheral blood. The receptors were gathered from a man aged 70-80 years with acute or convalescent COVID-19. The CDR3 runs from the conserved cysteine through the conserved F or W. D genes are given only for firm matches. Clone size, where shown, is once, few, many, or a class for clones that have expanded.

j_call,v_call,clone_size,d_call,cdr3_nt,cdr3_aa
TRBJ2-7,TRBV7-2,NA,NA,TGTGCCAGCAGCTTAGGCGGGGTGGGACGGGCGACCTACGAGCAGTACTTC,CASSLGGVGRATYEQYF
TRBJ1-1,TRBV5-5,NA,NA,TGTGCCAGCAGCTCGCCTATGGGGGGGCAGGGGACTGAAGCTTTCTTT,CASSSPMGGQGTEAFF
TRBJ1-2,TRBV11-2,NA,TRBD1,TGTGCCAGCAGACCCACTGACAGGGATCATGGCTACACCTTC,CASRPTDRDHGYTF
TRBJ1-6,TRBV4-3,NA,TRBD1,TGCGCCAGCAGGCTTGACAGGGGTGGCTATTCACCCCTCCACTTT,CASRLDRGGYSPLHF
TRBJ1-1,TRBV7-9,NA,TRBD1,TGTGCCAGCAGCTCCTATCAGCTAGAAGTCGGGACAGGGGCCACTGAAGCTTTCTTT,CASSSYQLEVGTGATEAFF
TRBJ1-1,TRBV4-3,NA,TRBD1,TGCGCCAGCAGTCTCGTTCGGACAGGGGATCGCGGAGCTTTCTTT,CASSLVRTGDRGAFF
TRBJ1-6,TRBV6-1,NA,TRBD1,TGTGCCAGCAGTGCAGACAGGGGGAACTATAATTCACCCCTCCACTTT,CASSADRGNYNSPLHF
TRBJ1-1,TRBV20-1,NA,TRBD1,TGCAGTGCTAGTATCAGGGGGCGAAAGAACACTGAAGCTTTCTTT,CSASIRGRKNTEAFF
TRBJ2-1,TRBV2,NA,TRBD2,TGTGCCAGCTTAATCAACCTAGCGGGGGGGAGGAAAAATGAGCAGTTCTTC,CASLINLAGGRKNEQFF
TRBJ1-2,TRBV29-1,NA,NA,TGCAGCGTTGTTACGGGGGTCGGCTACACCTTC,CSVVTGVGYTF
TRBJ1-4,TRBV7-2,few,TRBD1,TGTGCCAGCAGCCCTAACAGGGGCGGTGAAAAACTGTTTTTT,CASSPNRGGEKLFF
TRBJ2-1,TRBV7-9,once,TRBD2,TGTGCCAGCAGCTTCGGACTAGCGGGGGATGAGCAGTTCTTC,CASSFGLAGDEQFF
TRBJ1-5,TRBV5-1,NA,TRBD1,TGCGCCAGCAGCCACGGGACAGGTGATCAGCCCCAGCATTTT,CASSHGTGDQPQHF
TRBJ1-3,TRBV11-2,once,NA,TGTGCCAGCACCTTTGGGGGGGCTGGAAACACCATATATTTT,CASTFGGAGNTIYF
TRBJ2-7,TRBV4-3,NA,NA,TGCGCCAGCAGCCAGGGAATTCTATGGAGGGCTCAAAGGAGGGACGAGCAGTACTTC,CASSQGILWRAQRRDEQYF
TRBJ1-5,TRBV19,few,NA,TGTGCCAGTAGTATCCCAGGGGATTATCAGCCCCAGCATTTT,CASSIPGDYQPQHF
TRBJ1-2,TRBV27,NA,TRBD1,TGTGCCAGCAGTTCCGGGACAGGGGGTCTCGGCTACACCTTC,CASSSGTGGLGYTF
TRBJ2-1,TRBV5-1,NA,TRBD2,TGCGCCAGCAGCCCACGGACTAGCGGCTCCTACAATGAGCAGTTCTTC,CASSPRTSGSYNEQFF
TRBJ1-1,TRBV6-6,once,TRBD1,TGTGCCAGCAGTTACGGCCTGGACAGGGTGAACACTGAAGCTTTCTTT,CASSYGLDRVNTEAFF
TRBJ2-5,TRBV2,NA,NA,TGTGCCAGCAGTGCCAGGGTAAACCAAGAGACCCAGTACTTC,CASSARVNQETQYF
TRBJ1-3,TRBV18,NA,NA,TGTGCCAGCTCACCAGAATCGGGGGACTCTGGAAACACCATATATTTT,CASSPESGDSGNTIYF
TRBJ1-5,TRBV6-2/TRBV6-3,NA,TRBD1,TGTGCCAGCAGTTACTCGACGGGACAGCTCAATCAGCCCCAGCATTTT,CASSYSTGQLNQPQHF
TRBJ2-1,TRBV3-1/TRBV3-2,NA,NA,TGTGCCAGCAGCCGCGGGGCGGGAACCTACAATGAGCAGTTCTTC,CASSRGAGTYNEQFF
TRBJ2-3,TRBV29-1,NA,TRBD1,TGCAGCGTCGTACAGGGGACAGATACGCAGTATTTT,CSVVQGTDTQYF
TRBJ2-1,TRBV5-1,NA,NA,TGCGCCAGCAGCTTCCGTACAGGCGAAAACAATGAGCAGTTCTTC,CASSFRTGENNEQFF
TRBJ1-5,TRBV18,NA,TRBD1,TGTGCCAGCTCACCTTCGAAGGGGGCGCAGCCCCAGCATTTT,CASSPSKGAQPQHF
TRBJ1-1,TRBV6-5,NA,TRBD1,TGTGCCAGCAGACAGGGGAGCGGCTATACTGAAGCTTTCTTT,CASRQGSGYTEAFF
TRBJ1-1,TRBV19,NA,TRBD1,TGTGCCAGTAGTAGACAGGGGATTAACACTGAAGCTTTCTTT,CASSRQGINTEAFF
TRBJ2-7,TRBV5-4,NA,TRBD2,TGTGCCAGCAGCGCGCCCCCCAGCGGGGGGGCCCGCGAGCAGTACTTC,CASSAPPSGGAREQYF
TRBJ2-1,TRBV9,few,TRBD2,TGTGCCAGCAGCGAGAATCTCAACAGCGGGGGAGGGCACAATGAGCAGTTCTTC,CASSENLNSGGGHNEQFF
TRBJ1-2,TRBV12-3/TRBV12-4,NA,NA,TGTGCCAGCAGTTTAGTTCACAGGGATGGCTACACCTTC,CASSLVHRDGYTF
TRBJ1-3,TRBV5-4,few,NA,TGTGCCAGCAGCCTCGTAACAGGGTACGGAAACACCATATATTTT,CASSLVTGYGNTIYF
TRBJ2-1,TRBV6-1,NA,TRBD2,TGTGCCAGCAGTGAAGCTAGCGGGGGGGCCAATGAGCAGTTCTTC,CASSEASGGANEQFF
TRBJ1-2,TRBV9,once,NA,TGTGCCAGCAGCGTAGTTGCAGACTATGGCTACACCTTC,CASSVVADYGYTF
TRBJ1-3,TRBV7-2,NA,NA,TGTGCCAGCAGCCAGGGGTTGCGCGGAAACACCATATATTTT,CASSQGLRGNTIYF
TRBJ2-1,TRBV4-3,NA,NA,TGCGCCAGCAGCCAAGACGCAGGTCTTGGGTACAATGAGCAGTTCTTC,CASSQDAGLGYNEQFF
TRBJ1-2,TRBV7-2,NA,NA,TGTGCCAGCAGCTTAGTGGGGGCGGGCTATGGCTACACCTTC,CASSLVGAGYGYTF
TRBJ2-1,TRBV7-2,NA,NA,TGTGCCAGCAGCCCTGAGCCGCCAGGGATACTCAATGAGCAGTTCTTC,CASSPEPPGILNEQFF
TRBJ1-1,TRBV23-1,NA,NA,TGCGCCAGCAGTCCCCCGACAGAAAACACTGAAGCTTTCTTT,CASSPPTENTEAFF
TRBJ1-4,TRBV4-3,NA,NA,TGCGCCAGCAGCCAAGATTTCAGGCATCAGGAAAAACTGTTTTTT,CASSQDFRHQEKLFF
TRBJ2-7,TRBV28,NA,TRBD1,TGTGCCAGCAGTTTCCTGCAGGGGGCTAGGGACGAGCAGTACTTC,CASSFLQGARDEQYF
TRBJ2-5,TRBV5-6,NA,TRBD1,TGTGCCAGCAGCCCCTACAGGGGAGAGACCCAGTACTTC,CASSPYRGETQYF
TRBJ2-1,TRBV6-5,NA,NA,TGTGCCAGCAGACGTCAGTACAATGAGCAGTTCTTC,CASRRQYNEQFF
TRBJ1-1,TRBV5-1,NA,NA,TGCGCCAGCAGCTTGGCCTATGGAGGAACAACGAACACTGAAGCTTTCTTT,CASSLAYGGTTNTEAFF
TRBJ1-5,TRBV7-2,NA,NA,TGTGCCAGCAGCTTAGGAGAACATCAGCCCCAGCATTTT,CASSLGEHQPQHF
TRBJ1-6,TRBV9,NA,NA,TGTGCCAGCAGCGGGGCCAATGTTTCACCCCTCCACTTT,CASSGANVSPLHF
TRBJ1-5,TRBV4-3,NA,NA,TGCGCCAGCAGCCAGTCCGGACTAAATCAGCCCCAGCATTTT,CASSQSGLNQPQHF
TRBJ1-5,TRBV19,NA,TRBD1,TGTGCCAGTAGTTCATCAGGACAGGGCAATCAGCCCCAGCATTTT,CASSSSGQGNQPQHF
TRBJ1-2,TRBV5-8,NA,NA,TGTGCCAGCACTGTCCAGAAGGGGGGCTACACCTTC,CASTVQKGGYTF
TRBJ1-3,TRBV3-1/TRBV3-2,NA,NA,TGTGCCAGCAGCCCCGACACCAACTCTGGAAACACCATATATTTT,CASSPDTNSGNTIYF
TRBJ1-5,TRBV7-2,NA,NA,TGTGCCAGCAGCTCAGAGACTAATCAGCCCCAGCATTTT,CASSSETNQPQHF
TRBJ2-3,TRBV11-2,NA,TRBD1,TGTGCCAGCAGCTCACTACCGGGACAGGTAGTGACAGATACGCAGTATTTT,CASSSLPGQVVTDTQYF
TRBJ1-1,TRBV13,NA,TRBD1,TGTGCCAGCAGCCCTGACAGGGTAGCCCAAGCTTTCTTT,CASSPDRVAQAFF
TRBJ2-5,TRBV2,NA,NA,TGTGCCAGCACCACCCCCCCCGGGTCTCGTGAGACCCAGTACTTC,CASTTPPGSRETQYF
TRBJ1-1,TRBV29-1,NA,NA,TGCAGCGTTGAAGGCAGAAAAGCTTTCTTT,CSVEGRKAFF
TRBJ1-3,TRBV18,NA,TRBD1,TGTGCCAGCTCACCGACAGGGTCCTTCTCTGGAAACACCATATATTTT,CASSPTGSFSGNTIYF
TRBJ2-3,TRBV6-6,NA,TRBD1,TGTGCCAGCAGTAAACAGACAGGGGCGATCACAGATACGCAGTATTTT,CASSKQTGAITDTQYF
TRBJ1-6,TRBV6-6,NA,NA,TGTGCCAGCAGTCTTCCCGGAGGCGGCTCCATTTCACCCCTCCACTTT,CASSLPGGGSISPLHF
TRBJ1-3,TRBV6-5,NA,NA,TGTGCCAGCAGTCAGGATTACTCTGGAAACACCATATATTTT,CASSQDYSGNTIYF